The 17 T cell receptor beta chains reported below all come from one sample, sequenced in a study of prognosis after radiotherapy for stage I lung cancer. Amplification of the TCR beta CDR3 (from genomic DNA) was done by two-round multiplex PCR. Primers were specific to each TRBV and TRBJ gene in first-round PCR. MiXCR was run by TCRdb on the multiplex PCR reads, yielding one entry per CDR3 protein. The sample yields about 15,000 distinct CDR3 sequences, about 40% seen once. Sequencing used PBMCs, obtained before or after stereotactic body radiation therapy (not recorded which). Every receptor here comes from a donor of 50 years or more with non-small cell lung cancer.

This clonotype was seen repeatedly, ten times or more. The chain couples TRBV30 to TRBJ2-2, with TRBD2 matching 9 bases. V shed 3 bases and J 2 bases; nucleotides not matched to a gene: 4. Germline V gene lookup returns CDR1 GTSNPN and CDR2 SVGIG (reference sequence). The CDR3 consists of 15 residues. The DNA of the CDR3 is TGTGCCTGGAGGATAGCGGGGGTCAACACCGGGGAGCTGTTTTTT. This sequence encodes CAWRIAGVNTGELFF.

This clonotype has just one count. V is TRBV28 and J is TRBJ1-2, with D perhaps matching TRBD1 (5 bases). CDR1 and CDR2 from the germline V gene are MDHEN and SYDVKM. The CDR3 sequence is 18 residues long. The V and J ends lost 5 bases and 5 bases respectively, with 27 bases between them. CDR3 sequence (DNA): TGTGCCAGCAGTAGCCAAGTGGGGCAGCTCCCCCAAGGGTATGGCTACACCTTC. Translating gives CASSSQVGQLPQGYGYTF.

This clonotype is classed as medium-sized. V is TRBV6-1 and J is TRBJ2-7; TRBD1 matches at 7 bases. This CDR3 is 15 amino acids long. Germline V gives CDR1 MNHNS, CDR2 SASEGT. V dropped 1 base and J dropped 4; count of bases not matched to a gene: 7. The CDR3 is CASSEVGTAAYEQYF. As DNA, the CDR3 is TGTGCCAGCAGTGAAGTGGGGACAGCAGCGTACGAGCAGTACTTC.

The V call is TRBV6-1, the J call TRBJ1-6, with D possibly TRBD1 on 6 matching bases. The CDR3 extends over 13 amino acids. Between the trimmed V and J ends, which lost 5 bases and 10 bases, there was a span of 12 bases. CDR1 MNHNS and CDR2 SASEGT come from the germline V gene. CDR3: CASSPGGGSPLHF. The CDR3, as DNA: TGTGCCAGCAGTCCGGGGGGCGGATCACCCCTCCACTTT.

The chain carries TRBV6-2 or TRBV6-3 and TRBJ2-5, with TRBD1 matching over 7 bases. Trimming cost V 5 bases and J 6 bases; bases outside gene matches: 9. Per the germline V gene, CDR1 is MNHEY and CDR2 is SVGEGT. The CDR3 is 14 residues long. CDR3 nucleotides: TGTGCCAGCAGTGAGTCAGGGGGATATAAGACCCAGTACTTC. Translating gives CASSESGGYKTQYF.

This clonotype was recorded many times. The genes are TRBV5-1 and TRBJ1-4; D unclear. V dropped 1 base and J dropped 0 bases, with 10 bases sitting between them. The germline V gene has CDR1 SGHRS and CDR2 YFSETQ. This CDR3 comprises 16 residues. CDR3 in DNA: TGCGCCAGCAGCTTGCGGCAAATTGCAACTAATGAAAAACTGTTTTTT. Its protein product is CASSLRQIATNEKLFF.

This chain joins TRBV14 and TRBJ2-1, with 7 bases aligning to TRBD2. CDR1 and CDR2 (germline): SGHDN, FVKESK. The CDR3 has 16 residues. The junction had 2 bases not matched to a gene; V was cut back by 0 bases and J by 0 bases. The CDR3 region is CASSQEGGVSYNEQFF. The CDR3, as DNA: TGTGCCAGCAGCCAAGAGGGAGGGGTCTCCTACAATGAGCAGTTCTTC.

Relative to its sample, this clonotype is medium-sized (0.01 to 0.1%). V and J are TRBV28 and TRBJ2-7, with a tentative D call TRBD2 (7 bases). The V end was cut by 7 bases, the J end by 3 bases, with 19 bases between. The CDR3 spans 15 residues. In germline, CDR1 is MDHEN, CDR2 SYDVKM. This CDR3 reads CASKTAGHFDYEQYF. As DNA, the CDR3 is TGTGCCAGCAAGACAGCGGGACATTTTGACTACGAGCAGTACTTC. Variable domain in full (rest from reference TRBV28 and TRBJ2-7): DVKVTQSSRYLVKRTGEKVFLECVQDMDHENMFWYRQDPGLGLRLIYFSYDVKMKEKGDIPEGYSVSREKKERFSLILESASTNQTSMYLCASKTAGHFDYEQYFGPGTRLTVT.

The chain couples TRBV5-1 to TRBJ2-2; TRBD2 might be the D (6 bases). V was shortened by 0 bases and J by 8 bases, with 8 bases between the two germline ends. The CDR3 is made up of 13 amino acids. In germline, CDR1 is SGHRS, CDR2 YFSETQ. CDR3 bases: TGCGCCAGCAGCTTGGCGGGGGTAGGGGAGCTGTTTTTT. This encodes CASSLAGVGELFF.

This clonotype was picked up one time. This may be a read error: a much more frequent sequence differs by one nucleotide. V usage is TRBV2 and J usage is TRBJ1-1; no clear D gene. Trimming pared 6 bases from V and 12 bases from J, leaving 14 bases between. The CDR3 has 11 residues. Germline-derived CDR1 and CDR2 are SNHLY and FYNNEI. The chain's CDR3 is CASRSEVAPFF. CDR3 DNA sequence: TGTGCCAGCAGGTCGGAAGTGGCGCCTTTCTTT.

This clonotype was counted ten times or more. The chain combines TRBV5-1 with TRBJ2-5; 12 nucleotides agree with TRBD2. There are 18 residues in the CDR3. V shed 4 bases, J shed 2 bases, and the junction held 12 bases outside the gene matches. Germline-derived CDR1 and CDR2 are SGHRS and YFSETQ. The DNA of the CDR3 is TGCGCCAGCAGCCTAGCGGGGGGGCCAGGTCCCAAGCAAGAGACCCAGTACTTC. Residues: CASSLAGGPGPKQETQYF. Full variable domain (rest looked up from reference TRBV5-1 and TRBJ2-5): KAGVTQTPRYLIKTRGQQVTLSCSPISGHRSVSWYQQTPGQGLQFLFEYFSETQRNKGNFPGRFSGRQFSNSRSEMNVSTLELGDSALYLCASSLAGGPGPKQETQYFGPGTRLLVL.

This clonotype occurred many times. The chain has TRBV10-3 and TRBJ2-3; the D gene could be TRBD1 or TRBD2 (5 bases each). In germline, CDR1 is ENHRY, CDR2 SYGVKD. V was shortened by 2 bases and J by 7 bases, with 7 bases between the two germline ends. The CDR3 is 12 amino acids. The CDR3 DNA reads TGTGCCATCAGTGAGGAGGGGTATACGCAGTATTTT. This translates into CAISEEGYTQYF.

This clonotype has a count of ten or more. The J gene is TRBJ1-1, the V gene TRBV4-1; D not certain. V lost 4 bases, J lost 6 bases, and 12 bases lay in between. CDR1 and CDR2 (germline): MGHRA, YSYEKL. The CDR3 spans 13 residues. For the CDR3, the DNA is TGCGCCAGCAGCCCCCGGGAGGCGTCTGAAGCTTTCTTT. Protein product: CASSPREASEAFF.

This rearrangement joins TRBV6-1 to TRBJ2-2; 9 nucleotides match TRBD2. Losses at the gene ends were 4 bases for V and 4 bases for J; bases not matched to a gene: 7. The germline CDR1 and CDR2 sequences are MNHNS and SASEGT. The CDR3 is 16 residues long. The CDR3, as DNA: TGTGCCAGCAGTGTAGGTTGTAGCGGGGGCACCGGGGAGCTGTTTTTT. Its translation: CASSVGCSGGTGELFF.

This clonotype has just one count. This probably arose from a read error, given a far larger clone one base away. The rearrangement joins TRBV6-4 to TRBJ1-1; D is possibly TRBD1 (6 bases). The germline V gene encodes CDR1 MRHNA and CDR2 SNTAGT. V was pared by 3 bases and J by 6 bases, with 29 bases between. The CDR3 consists of 19 residues. In DNA, the CDR3 is TGTGCCAGCAGTGAAGCGGGGTCTTACAGGGATAGTGAGAATCCTGAAGCTTTCTTT. Its translation is CASSEAGSYRDSENPEAFF.

A note on this clonotype: Just one base apart from a much larger clone, this may be a read error. The chain recombines TRBV20-1 with TRBJ2-3, with D perhaps matching TRBD2 (6 bases). The germline V and J ends were trimmed by 7 bases and 4 bases, with 12 bases remaining between them. The CDR3 runs to 12 residues. Germline V CDR1 and CDR2: DFQATT, SNEGSKA (reference sequence). CDR3 nucleotide sequence: TGCAGTGAGGGGACTCATTCAGATACGCAGTATTTT. Residues: CSEGTHSDTQYF.

This clonotype was seen repeatedly, ten times or more. The chain carries TRBV29-1 and TRBJ2-3, with a tentative D call TRBD2 (7 bases). The CDR3 extends over 14 amino acids. Germline CDR1 reads SQVTM; CDR2 reads ANQGSEA. V was cut by 3 bases and J by 7 bases, with 17 bases left in between. The CDR3 sequence: CSVEKGRGGYTQYF. DNA of the CDR3: TGCAGCGTTGAGAAGGGGAGGGGGGGCTATACGCAGTATTTT.